The present T cell receptor (beta chain) was sequenced within a study of blood T cell repertoires in COVID-19 (dated by TCRdb to about 2020). Notes on the research overall: Collaborator samples came from the United States, Italy and Spain and covered acute and convalescent phases of COVID-19. The prospective study material was composed of cDNA or gDNA derived from T cells, B-cell-depleted T cells, or PBMCs. The dataset comprised deeply sampled blood TCRbeta repertoires from subjects exposed to, actively infected with, or recovered from COVID-19. The repertoires were released in a freely available public database intended as a resource for research on the immune response to SARS-CoV-2. The samples were drawn from the first 160 participants of the ongoing ImmuneRACE study and from 1,254 subjects provided by 6 global collaborators. Nearly every sample came with metadata listing a de-identified subject ID, COVID-19 status, age in years and sex. HLA class I and class II types, where available, came from metadata supplied by the sample provider rather than from assay-based typing. The paper as a whole reports these results and caveats: Clinical and demographic metadata were provided uncurated, with the amount varying by source and participant.

This clone was counted a single time. The target of this receptor is not known. No base quality information exists; no much larger clone differs at one position. The immunoSEQ Assay, a bias-controlled multiplex PCR, was used to amplify TCRbeta CDR3 regions from genomic DNA. Per the source publication's procedure: Nucleated cell counts per sample were estimated from amplification of reference gene primers within the assay. To quantify the absolute abundance of each unique TCRbeta CDR3 rearrangement, sequence reads were collapsed and filtered. For each sample, productive Simpson clonality was calculated as the square root of Simpson's diversity index over productive rearrangements. The immuneACCESS repertoire file appears here via TCRdb, limited to in-frame rearrangements. These files lack a portion of the clones; in checked studies, under half of the deficit traces to unresolved V genes, and the cause of the others is not known. That table supplies the V and J calls and clone size; D and trimming were determined from the DNA. This sample is represented by around 100,000 clones; around four fifths of them were singletons. The ten largest account for 9% to 13% of the sample.

V was cut back by 6 bases and J by 1 base, leaving a gap of 8 bases between them. CDR1 and CDR2 (KGHDR, SFDVKD) derive from the germline V gene. Reading from cysteine to phenylalanine, the CDR3 counts 14 amino acids. CDR3 DNA only is kept here, 42 bases in frame from base 1. The collaborating institutions used their own protocols to collect whole blood in K2EDTA tubes. For TCRbeta analysis, collaborators shipped samples in one of three forms: frozen whole blood, isolated PBMCs, or DNA extracted from either of those sample types. Sequenced: peripheral blood. Recombination connected TRBV24-1 to TRBJ2-2, with the D gene call left open. The TCR was taken from a woman in her sixties or seventies with acute or convalescent COVID-19. The CDR3 is CATSRTVNTGELFF. The nucleotide sequence reads TGTGCCACCAGTCGCACAGTGAACACCGGGGAGCTGTTTTTT.